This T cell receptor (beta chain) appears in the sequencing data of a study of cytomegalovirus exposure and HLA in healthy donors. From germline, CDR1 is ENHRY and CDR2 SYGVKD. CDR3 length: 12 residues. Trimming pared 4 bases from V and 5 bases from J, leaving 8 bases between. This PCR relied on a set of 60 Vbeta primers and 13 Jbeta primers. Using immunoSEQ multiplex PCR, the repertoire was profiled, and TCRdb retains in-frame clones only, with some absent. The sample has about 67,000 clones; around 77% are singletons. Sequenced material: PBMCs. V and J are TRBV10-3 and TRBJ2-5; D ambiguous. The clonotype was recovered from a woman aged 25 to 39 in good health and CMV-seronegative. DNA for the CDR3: TGTGCCATCAGTGGGCAGTTGGAGACCCAGTACTTC. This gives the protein CAISGQLETQYF.